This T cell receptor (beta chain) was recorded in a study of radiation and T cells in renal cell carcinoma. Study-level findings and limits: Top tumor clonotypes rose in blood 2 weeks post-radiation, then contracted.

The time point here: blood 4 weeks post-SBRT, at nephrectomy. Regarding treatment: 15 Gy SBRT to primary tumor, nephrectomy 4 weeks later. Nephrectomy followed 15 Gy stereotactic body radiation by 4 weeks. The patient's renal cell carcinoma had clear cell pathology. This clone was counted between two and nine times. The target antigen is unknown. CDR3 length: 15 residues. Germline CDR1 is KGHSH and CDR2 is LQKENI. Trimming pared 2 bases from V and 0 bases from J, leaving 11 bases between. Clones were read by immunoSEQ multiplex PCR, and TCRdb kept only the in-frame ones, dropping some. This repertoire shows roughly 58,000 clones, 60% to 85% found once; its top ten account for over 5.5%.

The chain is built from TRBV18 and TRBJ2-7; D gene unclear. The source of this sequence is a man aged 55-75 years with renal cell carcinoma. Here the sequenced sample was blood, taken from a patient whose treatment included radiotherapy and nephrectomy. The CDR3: CASSPERVSSYEQYF. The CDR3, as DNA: TGTGCCAGCTCACCAGAGCGAGTAAGCTCCTACGAGCAGTACTTC.